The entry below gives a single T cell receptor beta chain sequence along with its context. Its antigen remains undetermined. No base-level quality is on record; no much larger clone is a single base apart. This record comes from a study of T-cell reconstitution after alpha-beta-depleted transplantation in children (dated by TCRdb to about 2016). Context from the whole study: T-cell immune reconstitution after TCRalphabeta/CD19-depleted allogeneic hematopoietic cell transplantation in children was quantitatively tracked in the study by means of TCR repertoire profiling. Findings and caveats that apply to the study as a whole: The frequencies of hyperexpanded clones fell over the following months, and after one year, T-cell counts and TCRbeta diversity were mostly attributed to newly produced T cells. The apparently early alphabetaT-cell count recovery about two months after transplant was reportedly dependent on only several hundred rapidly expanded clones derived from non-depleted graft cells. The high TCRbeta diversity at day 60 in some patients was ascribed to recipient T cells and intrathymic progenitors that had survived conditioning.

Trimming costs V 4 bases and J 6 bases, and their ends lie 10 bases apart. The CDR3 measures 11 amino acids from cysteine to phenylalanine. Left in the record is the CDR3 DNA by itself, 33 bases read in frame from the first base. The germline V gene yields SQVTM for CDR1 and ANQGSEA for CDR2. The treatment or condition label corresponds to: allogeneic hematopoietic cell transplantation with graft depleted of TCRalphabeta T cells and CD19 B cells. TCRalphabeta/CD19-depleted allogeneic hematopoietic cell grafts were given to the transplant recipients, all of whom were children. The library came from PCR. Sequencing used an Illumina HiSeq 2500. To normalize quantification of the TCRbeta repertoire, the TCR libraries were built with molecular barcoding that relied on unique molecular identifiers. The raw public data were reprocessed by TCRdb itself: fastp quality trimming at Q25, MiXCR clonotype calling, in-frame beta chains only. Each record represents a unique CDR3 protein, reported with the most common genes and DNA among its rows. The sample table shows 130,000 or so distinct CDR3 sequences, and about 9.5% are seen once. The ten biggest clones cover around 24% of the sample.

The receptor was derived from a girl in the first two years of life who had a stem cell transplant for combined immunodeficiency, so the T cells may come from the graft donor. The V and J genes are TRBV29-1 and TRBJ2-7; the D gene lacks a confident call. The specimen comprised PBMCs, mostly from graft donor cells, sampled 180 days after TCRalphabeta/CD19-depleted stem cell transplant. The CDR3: CSVASPGEQYF. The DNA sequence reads TGCAGCGTTGCGTCCCCTGGCGAGCAGTACTTC.